This T cell receptor beta chain was identified in a study of identical twins. This CDR3 contains 14 residues. Per germline, CDR1 ENHRY and CDR2 SYGVKD. Trimming left V 3 bases short and J 0 bases short, with 9 bases between. This clonotype appeared a few times. TCRdb redid the calling of the 5' RACE reads with MiXCR, one entry per CDR3 protein. The sample yields 420,000 or so distinct CDR3 sequences, around 20% seen once. The source of this sequence is a man in his fifties or sixties in good health. The chain uses TRBV10-3 and TRBJ2-7, with D possibly being TRBD2 (5 bases). The sequencing sample was made of naive T cells sorted from blood. The CDR3 bases are TGTGCCATCAGTGAAGGCGGGCGCTCCTACGAGCAGTACTTC. Encoded protein: CAISEGGRSYEQYF.